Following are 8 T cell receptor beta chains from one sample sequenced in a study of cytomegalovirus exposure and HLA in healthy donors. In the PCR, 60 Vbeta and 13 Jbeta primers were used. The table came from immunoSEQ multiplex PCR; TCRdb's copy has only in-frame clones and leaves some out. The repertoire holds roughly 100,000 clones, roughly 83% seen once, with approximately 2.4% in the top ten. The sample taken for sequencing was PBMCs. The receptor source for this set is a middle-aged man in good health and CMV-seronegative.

CDR3 coding DNA: TGTGCCAGCTCACCTGCTTGGTCAGCAGGGGAGACCCAGTACTTC. It yields the protein CASSPAWSAGETQYF. J is TRBJ2-5 and V is TRBV18, with D possibly matching TRBD1 (5 bases). Trimming removed 3 bases at V and 5 bases at J, with 16 bases between. This CDR3 spans 15 amino acids. Germline V lookup: CDR1 KGHSH, CDR2 LQKENI. Full variable domain (remainder filled in from reference TRBV18 and TRBJ2-5): NAGVMQNPRHLVRRRGQEARLRCSPMKGHSHVYWYRQLPEEGLKFMVYLQKENIIDESGMPKERFSAEFPKEGPSILRIQQVVRGDSAAYFCASSPAWSAGETQYFGPGTRLLVL.

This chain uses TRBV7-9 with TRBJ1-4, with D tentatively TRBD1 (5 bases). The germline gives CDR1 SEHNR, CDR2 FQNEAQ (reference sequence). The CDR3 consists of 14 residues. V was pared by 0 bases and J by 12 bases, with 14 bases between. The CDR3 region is CASSLAGEGRELFF. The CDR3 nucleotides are TGTGCCAGCAGCTTAGCAGGGGAGGGGAGAGAACTGTTTTTT.

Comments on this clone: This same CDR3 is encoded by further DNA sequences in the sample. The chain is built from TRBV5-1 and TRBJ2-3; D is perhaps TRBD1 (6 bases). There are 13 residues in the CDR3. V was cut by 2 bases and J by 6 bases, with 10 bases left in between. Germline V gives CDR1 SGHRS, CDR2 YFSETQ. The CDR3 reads CASSLNREDTQYF. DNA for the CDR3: TGCGCCAGCAGCTTAAACAGGGAGGATACGCAGTATTTT.

CDR3 in amino acids: CASRAKVEQYF. The CDR3 DNA reads TGTGCCAGCAGAGCGAAGGTCGAGCAGTACTTC. The chain employs TRBV21-1 and TRBJ2-7; TRBD2 is the table's D call and was not checked against the DNA. TRBV21-1 is designated a pseudogene. The CDR3 covers 11 residues.

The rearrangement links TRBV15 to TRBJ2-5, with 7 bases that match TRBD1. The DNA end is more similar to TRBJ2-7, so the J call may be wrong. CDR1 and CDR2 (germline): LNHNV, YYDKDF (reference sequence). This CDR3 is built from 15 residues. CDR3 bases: TGTGCCACCAGCAGAGAAGGGGGACAGACCTACGAGCAGTACTTC. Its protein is CATSREGGQTYEQYF.

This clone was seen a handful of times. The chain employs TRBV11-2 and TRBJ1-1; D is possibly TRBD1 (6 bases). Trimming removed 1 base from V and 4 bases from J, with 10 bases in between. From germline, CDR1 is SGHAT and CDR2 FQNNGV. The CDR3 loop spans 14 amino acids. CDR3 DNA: TGTGCCAGCAGCTTAGCAGGGGCTGGCACTGAAGCTTTCTTT. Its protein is CASSLAGAGTEAFF. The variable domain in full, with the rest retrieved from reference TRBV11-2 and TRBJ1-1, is EAGVAQSPRYKIIEKRQSVAFWCNPISGHATLYWYQQILGQGPKLLIQFQNNGVVDDSQLPKDRFSAERLKGVDSTLKIQPAKLEDSAVYLCASSLAGAGTEAFFGQGTRLTVV.

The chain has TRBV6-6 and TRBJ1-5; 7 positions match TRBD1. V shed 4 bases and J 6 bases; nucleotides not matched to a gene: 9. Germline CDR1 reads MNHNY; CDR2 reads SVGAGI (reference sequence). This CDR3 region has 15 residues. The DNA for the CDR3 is TGTGCCAGCAGTTTGTCGCCACAGGGGAGTCAGCCCCAGCATTTT. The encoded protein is CASSLSPQGSQPQHF.

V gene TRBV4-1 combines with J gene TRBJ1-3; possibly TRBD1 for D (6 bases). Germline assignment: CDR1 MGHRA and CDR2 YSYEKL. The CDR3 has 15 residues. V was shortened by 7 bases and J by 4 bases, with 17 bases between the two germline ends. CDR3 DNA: TGCGCCAGCAAACCGACCAGGGGCCCGGGAAACACCATATATTTT. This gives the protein CASKPTRGPGNTIYF.